This T cell receptor beta chain appears in the sequencing data of a study of CD8+ T cells in alopecia areata. In each case, RNA was isolated and then reverse transcribed into cDNA as the sequencing template. The method was immunoSEQ multiplex PCR; TCRdb's version includes in-frame clones alone and lacks a portion of them. The table shows roughly 150,000 clones, with about three fifths occurring only once. T lymphocytes (CD4+ and CD8+) were sorted from PBMCs. This CDR3 spans 12 amino acids. Germline V CDR1 and CDR2: MDHEN, SYDVKM. V shed 4 bases and J shed 6 bases, with 7 bases lying between them. Sequenced material: CD4+ T cells sorted from blood. This sequence was found in a human donor in good health. The chain employs TRBV28 and TRBJ2-4; D possibly corresponds to TRBD1 (6 bases). CDR3 sequence (DNA): TGTGCCAGCAGTTCAGGGGTAAACATTCAGTACTTC. The encoded protein is CASSSGVNIQYF.